This TCR beta chain was recovered during a study of response to subunit inactivated influenza vaccine. CDR1 and CDR2 (germline): MGHDK, SYGVNS. V dropped 5 bases and J dropped 0 bases, with 14 bases sitting between them. CDR3 length: 16 residues. TCRdb recomputed calls from the RT-PCR reads with MiXCR, one row per CDR3 protein. The sample shows about 570,000 distinct CDR3 sequences, roughly 10% of them seen only once. These data were likewise used in another study, on T cells expressing NK-cell markers. This second report adds: 5'RACE template switching with UMIs produced the TCR beta cDNA. It was sorted CD3+CD56-NKG2C+, CD3+CD56+NKG2C- and CD3+CD56+NKG2C+ T cells that provided the TCR beta repertoires. Seropositivity for HCMV was found in most of the eight sequenced donors, with one seronegative. CD8+ T cells in over 5 donors included dominant NKG2C+ clonotypes at about 1.0-8%.

This sequence originates from a man between 50 and 59 years old who received an inactivated influenza vaccine. This chain joins TRBV25-1 and TRBJ2-1; D call uncertain. This sample comprised PBMCs from blood, obtained on the day of vaccination. DNA of the CDR3: TGTGCCAGCAGTTTCGCGGACCCGAGCTCCTACAATGAGCAGTTCTTC. It is translated as CASSFADPSSYNEQFF.